Reported below is one TCR beta chain. This entry comes from a study of Ad26.COV2.S vaccination and SARS-CoV-2 variants. Overall study: By the intramuscular route, Ad26.COV2.S was given once, or twice 56 days apart.

Sequencing used immunoSEQ multiplex PCR; TCRdb keeps in-frame clones, though not all of them. The sample yields 410,000 or so clones, over 80% seen once. Treatment reported: approximately 18 received Ad26.COV2.S at low or high dose, single or two shots; roughly five received placebo; per-sample allocation not given. The study sampled participants on day 63 after the first vaccine or placebo injection. The sequenced sample was peripheral blood, obtained in a trial of Ad26.COV2.S vaccine versus placebo. The receptor was derived from a person aged 18-65 years who received the Ad26.COV2.S COVID-19 vaccine or a placebo.

CDR3: CASSPPGTQSGYGYTF. Here the CDR3 DNA reads TGTGCCAGCTCACCACCCGGGACCCAATCCGGCTATGGCTACACCTTC. The genes are TRBV18 and TRBJ1-2, with a tentative D call TRBD1 (5 bases). CDR1 is KGHSH, CDR2 LQKENI, per germline. This CDR3 region has 16 residues. V lost 0 bases to trimming and J lost 4 bases, with 15 bases between them.